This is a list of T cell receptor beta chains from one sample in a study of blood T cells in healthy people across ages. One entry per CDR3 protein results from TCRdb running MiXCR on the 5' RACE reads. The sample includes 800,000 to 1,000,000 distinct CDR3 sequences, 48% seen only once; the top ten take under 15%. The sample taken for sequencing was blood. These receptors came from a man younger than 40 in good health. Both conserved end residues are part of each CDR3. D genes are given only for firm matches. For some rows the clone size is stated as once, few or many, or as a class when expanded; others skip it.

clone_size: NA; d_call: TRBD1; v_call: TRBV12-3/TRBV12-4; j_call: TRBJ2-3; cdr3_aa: CASRRTGVGTDTQYF; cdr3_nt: TGTGCCAGCAGACGTACAGGGGTCGGCACAGATACGCAGTATTTT
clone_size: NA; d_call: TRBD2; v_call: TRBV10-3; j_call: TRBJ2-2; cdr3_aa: CATIRSTSGNTGELFF; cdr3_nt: TGTGCCACGATACGGTCAACTAGCGGGAACACCGGGGAGCTGTTTTTT
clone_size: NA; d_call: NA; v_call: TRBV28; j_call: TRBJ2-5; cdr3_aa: CASSFINRDQETQYF; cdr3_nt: TGTGCCAGCAGTTTTATTAACAGGGACCAAGAGACCCAGTACTTC
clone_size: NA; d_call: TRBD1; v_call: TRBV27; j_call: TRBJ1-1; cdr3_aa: CATRTGDTEAFF; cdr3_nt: TGTGCCACCCGAACAGGGGACACTGAAGCTTTCTTT
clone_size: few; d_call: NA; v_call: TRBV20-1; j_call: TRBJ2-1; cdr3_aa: CSARDGGNTEQFF; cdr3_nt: TGCAGTGCTAGAGATGGGGGAAACACTGAGCAGTTCTTC
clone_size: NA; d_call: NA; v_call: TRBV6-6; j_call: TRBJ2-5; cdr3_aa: CASTRQETQYF; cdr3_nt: TGTGCCAGCACAAGACAAGAGACCCAGTACTTC
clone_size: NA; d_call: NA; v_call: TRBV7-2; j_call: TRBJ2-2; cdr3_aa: CASSLSGGTGELFF; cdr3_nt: TGTGCCAGCAGCTTATCTGGAGGGACCGGGGAGTTGTTTTTT
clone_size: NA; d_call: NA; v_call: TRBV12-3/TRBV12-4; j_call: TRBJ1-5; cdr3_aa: CASREGNQPQHF; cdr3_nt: TGTGCCAGCCGGGAGGGCAATCAGCCCCAGCATTTT
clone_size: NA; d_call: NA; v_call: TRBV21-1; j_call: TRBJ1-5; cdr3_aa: CASSNGDRGNQPQHF; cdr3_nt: TGTGCCAGCAGCAATGGGGACAGGGGAAATCAGCCCCAGCATTTT
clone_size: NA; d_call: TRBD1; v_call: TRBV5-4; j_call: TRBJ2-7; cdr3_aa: CASSLPDRVPYEQYF; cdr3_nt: TGTGCCAGCAGCTTGCCGGACAGGGTCCCCTACGAGCAGTACTTC
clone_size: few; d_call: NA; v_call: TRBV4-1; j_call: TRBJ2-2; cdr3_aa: CASSRNLNTGELFF; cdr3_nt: TGCGCCAGCAGCCGTAACCTGAACACCGGGGAGCTGTTTTTT
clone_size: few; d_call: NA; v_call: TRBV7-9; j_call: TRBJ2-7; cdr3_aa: CASSFTFNEQYF; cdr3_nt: TGTGCCAGCAGCTTCACCTTTAACGAGCAGTACTTC
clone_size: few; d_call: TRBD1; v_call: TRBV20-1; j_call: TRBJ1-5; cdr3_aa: CSARDRDRGHTQPQHF; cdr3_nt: TGCAGTGCTAGGGATAGGGACAGGGGGCATACTCAGCCCCAGCATTTT
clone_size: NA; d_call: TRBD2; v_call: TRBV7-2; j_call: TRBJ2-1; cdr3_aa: CASSYPTSGGQSSYNEQFF; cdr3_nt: TGTGCCAGCAGCTACCCGACTAGCGGGGGGCAGAGCTCCTACAATGAGCAGTTCTTC
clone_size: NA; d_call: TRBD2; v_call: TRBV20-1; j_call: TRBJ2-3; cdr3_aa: CSATKTSPEQYF; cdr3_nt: TGCAGTGCTACCAAGACTAGCCCGGAACAGTATTTT
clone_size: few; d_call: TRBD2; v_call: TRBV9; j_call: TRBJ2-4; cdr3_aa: CASSPSGGLANIQYF; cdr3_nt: TGTGCCAGCAGCCCCTCGGGGGGGCTTGCGAACATTCAGTACTTC
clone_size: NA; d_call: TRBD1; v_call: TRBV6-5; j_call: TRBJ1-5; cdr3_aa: CASSTGTGFNQPQHF; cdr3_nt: TGTGCCAGCAGCACCGGGACAGGGTTCAATCAGCCCCAGCATTTT
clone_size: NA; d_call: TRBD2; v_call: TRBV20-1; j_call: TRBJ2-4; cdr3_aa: CSARWAGGPGEQYF; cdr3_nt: TGCAGTGCTAGATGGGCGGGGGGGCCTGGGGAGCAGTACTTC
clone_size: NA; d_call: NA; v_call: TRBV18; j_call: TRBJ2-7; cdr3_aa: CASSPQQGSYEQYF; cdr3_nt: TGTGCCAGCTCACCACAGCAGGGATCCTACGAGCAGTACTTC
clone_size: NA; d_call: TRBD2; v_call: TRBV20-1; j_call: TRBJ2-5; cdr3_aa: CSASRRGQETQYF; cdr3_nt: TGCAGTGCTAGTAGGCGGGGGCAAGAGACCCAGTACTTC
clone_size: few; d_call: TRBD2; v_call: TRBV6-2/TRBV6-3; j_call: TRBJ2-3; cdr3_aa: CASRPPAGGLDTQYF; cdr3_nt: TGTGCCAGCAGACCCCCAGCGGGGGGGCTCGATACGCAGTATTTT
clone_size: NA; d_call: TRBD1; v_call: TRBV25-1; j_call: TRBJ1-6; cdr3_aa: CASRQTGLESPLHF; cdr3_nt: TGTGCCAGCCGTCAGACAGGGCTAGAGTCACCCCTCCACTTT
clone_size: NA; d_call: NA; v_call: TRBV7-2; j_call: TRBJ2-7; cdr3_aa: CASSLGPARSYEQYF; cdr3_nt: TGTGCCAGCAGCTTAGGGCCAGCGCGCTCCTACGAGCAGTACTTC
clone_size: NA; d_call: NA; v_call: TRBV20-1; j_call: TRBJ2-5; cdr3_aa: CSAGQGTQETQYF; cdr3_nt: TGCAGTGCTGGTCAGGGTACTCAAGAGACCCAGTACTTC
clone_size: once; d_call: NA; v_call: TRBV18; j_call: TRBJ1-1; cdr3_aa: CASSPRIDTTENTEAFF; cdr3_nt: TGTGCCAGCTCACCAAGGATTGACACCACGGAGAACACTGAAGCTTTCTTT
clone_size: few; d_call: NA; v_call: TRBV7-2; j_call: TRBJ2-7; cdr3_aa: CASSLVGGDPYEQYF; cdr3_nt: TGTGCCAGCAGCTTAGTAGGGGGTGACCCCTACGAGCAGTACTTC
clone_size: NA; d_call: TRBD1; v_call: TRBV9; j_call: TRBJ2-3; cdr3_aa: CASSVGPGQGYGDTQYF; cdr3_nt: TGTGCCAGCAGCGTAGGACCGGGACAGGGGTACGGAGATACGCAGTATTTT
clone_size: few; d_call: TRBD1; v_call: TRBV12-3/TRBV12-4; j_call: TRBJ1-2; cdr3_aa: CASSRDREGRGYTF; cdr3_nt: TGTGCCAGCAGCAGGGACAGGGAAGGTCGTGGCTACACCTTC
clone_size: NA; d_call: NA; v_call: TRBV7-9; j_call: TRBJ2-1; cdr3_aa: CASTVPARNRVNEQFF; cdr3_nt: TGTGCCAGCACCGTACCGGCAAGGAACCGCGTGAATGAGCAGTTCTTC
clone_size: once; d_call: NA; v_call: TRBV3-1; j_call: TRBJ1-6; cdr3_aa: CASSQSGSSPLHF; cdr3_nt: TGTGCCAGCAGCCAATCAGGGAGCTCACCCCTCCACTTT
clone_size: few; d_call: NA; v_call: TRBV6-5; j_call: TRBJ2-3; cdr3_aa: CASSPPGADTQYF; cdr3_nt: TGTGCCAGCAGCCCTCCCGGGGCAGATACGCAGTATTTT
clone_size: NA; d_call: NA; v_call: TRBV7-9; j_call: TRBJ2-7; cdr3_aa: CASDAGGYEQYF; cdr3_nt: TGTGCCAGTGATGCCGGGGGCTACGAGCAGTACTTC
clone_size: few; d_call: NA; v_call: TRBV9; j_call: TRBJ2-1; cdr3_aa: CASSAFGDTSNEQFF; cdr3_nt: TGTGCCAGCAGCGCCTTCGGGGACACCTCCAATGAGCAGTTCTTC
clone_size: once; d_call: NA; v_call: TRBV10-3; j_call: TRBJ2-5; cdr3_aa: CAISDTGREQETQYF; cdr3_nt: TGTGCCATCAGTGACACCGGACGTGAACAAGAGACCCAGTACTTC
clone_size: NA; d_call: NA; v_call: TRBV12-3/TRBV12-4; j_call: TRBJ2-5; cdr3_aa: CASSPSPGQETQYF; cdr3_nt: TGTGCCAGCAGCCCCAGTCCGGGGCAAGAGACCCAGTACTTC
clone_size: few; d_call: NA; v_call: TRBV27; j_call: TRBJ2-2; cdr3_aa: CASSLGPGTGELFF; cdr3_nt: TGTGCCAGCAGTTTGGGGCCCGGAACCGGGGAGCTGTTTTTT
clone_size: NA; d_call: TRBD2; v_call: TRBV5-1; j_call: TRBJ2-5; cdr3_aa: CASSSLSDGGSETRYF; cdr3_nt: TGCGCCAGCAGCTCCCTATCAGACGGGGGGTCAGAGACCCGGTACTTC
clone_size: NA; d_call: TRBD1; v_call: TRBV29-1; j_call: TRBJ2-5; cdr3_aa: CSVGRTGLEETQYF; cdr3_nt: TGCAGCGTTGGCCGGACAGGGTTGGAAGAGACCCAGTACTTC
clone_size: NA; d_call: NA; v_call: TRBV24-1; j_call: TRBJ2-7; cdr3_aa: CATSEPGQYEQYF; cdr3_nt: TGTGCCACCAGTGAGCCGGGACAATACGAGCAGTACTTC
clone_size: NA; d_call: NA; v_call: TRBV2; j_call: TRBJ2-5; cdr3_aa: CASAALDETQYF; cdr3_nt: TGTGCCAGCGCAGCACTTGATGAGACCCAGTACTTC
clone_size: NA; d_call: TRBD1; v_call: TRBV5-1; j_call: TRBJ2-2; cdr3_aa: CASSPTGQTNTGELFF; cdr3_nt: TGCGCCAGCAGCCCTACGGGACAGACGAACACCGGGGAGCTGTTTTTT
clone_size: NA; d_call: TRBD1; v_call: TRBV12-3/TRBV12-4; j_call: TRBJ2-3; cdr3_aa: CASSTGQGRSTDTQYF; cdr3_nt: TGTGCCAGCAGTACCGGACAGGGTCGGAGCACAGATACGCAGTATTTT
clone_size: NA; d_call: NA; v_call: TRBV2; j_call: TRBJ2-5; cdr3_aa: CASSMGPQETQYF; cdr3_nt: TGTGCCAGCAGTATGGGACCCCAAGAGACCCAGTACTTC
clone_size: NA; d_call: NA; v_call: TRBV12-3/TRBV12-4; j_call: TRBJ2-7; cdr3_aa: CASRDRDLHEQYF; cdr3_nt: TGTGCCAGCAGAGATCGGGACCTCCACGAGCAGTACTTC
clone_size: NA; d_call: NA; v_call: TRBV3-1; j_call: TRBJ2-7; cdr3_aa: CASSQVSGAYEQYF; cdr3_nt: TGTGCCAGCAGCCAAGTGTCAGGGGCCTACGAGCAGTACTTC
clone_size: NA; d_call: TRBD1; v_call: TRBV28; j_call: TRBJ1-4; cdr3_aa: CALRGQGDEKLFF; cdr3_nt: TGTGCCTTGCGGGGACAGGGAGACGAAAAACTGTTTTTT
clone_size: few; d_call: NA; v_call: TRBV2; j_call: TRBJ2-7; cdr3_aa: CASSDFWAYEQYF; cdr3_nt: TGTGCCAGCAGTGATTTTTGGGCCTACGAGCAGTACTTC
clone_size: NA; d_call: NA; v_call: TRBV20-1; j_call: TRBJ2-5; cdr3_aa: CSPQGGRWGPETQYF; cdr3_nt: TGCAGTCCCCAGGGGGGACGGTGGGGGCCAGAGACCCAGTACTTC
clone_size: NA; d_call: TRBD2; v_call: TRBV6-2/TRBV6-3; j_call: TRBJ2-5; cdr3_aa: CASSGSGGATKTQYF; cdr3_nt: TGTGCCAGCAGTGGTAGCGGGGGGGCTACGAAGACCCAGTACTTC
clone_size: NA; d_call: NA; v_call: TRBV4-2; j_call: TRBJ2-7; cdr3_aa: CASSQARDMGYEQYF; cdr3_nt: TGTGCCAGCAGCCAAGCCAGGGACATGGGCTACGAGCAGTACTTC
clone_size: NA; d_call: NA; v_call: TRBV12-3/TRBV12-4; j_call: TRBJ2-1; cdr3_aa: CASSGATPYNEQFF; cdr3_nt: TGTGCCAGCAGTGGGGCCACCCCCTACAATGAGCAGTTCTTC
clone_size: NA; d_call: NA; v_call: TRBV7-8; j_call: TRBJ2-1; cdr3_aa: CASRLGVGVDEQFF; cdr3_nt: TGTGCCAGCAGATTAGGGGTAGGTGTCGACGAGCAGTTCTTC
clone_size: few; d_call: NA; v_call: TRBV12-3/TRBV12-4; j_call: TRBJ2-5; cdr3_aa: CASSYRGWEETQYF; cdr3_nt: TGTGCCAGCAGTTACCGGGGGTGGGAAGAGACCCAGTACTTC
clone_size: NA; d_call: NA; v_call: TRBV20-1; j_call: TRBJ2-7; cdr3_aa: CSARGGPGEQYF; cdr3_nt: TGCAGTGCTAGAGGCGGTCCAGGCGAGCAGTACTTC
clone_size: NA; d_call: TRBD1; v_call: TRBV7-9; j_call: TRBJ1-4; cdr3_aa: CASRRTGGEKLFF; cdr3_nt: TGTGCCAGCAGACGGACAGGGGGAGAAAAACTGTTTTTT
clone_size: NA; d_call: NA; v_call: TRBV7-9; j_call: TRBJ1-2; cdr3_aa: CASSLQGLDYGHTF; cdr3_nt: TGTGCCAGCAGCTTACAGGGGCTTGACTATGGCCACACCTTC
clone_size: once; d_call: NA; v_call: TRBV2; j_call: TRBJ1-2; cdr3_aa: CASSKGGVIDGYTF; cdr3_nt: TGTGCCAGCAGTAAGGGGGGGGTAATCGATGGCTACACCTTC